Listed below are T cell receptor beta chains from one sample, sequenced in a study of PD-1 blockade in classical Hodgkin lymphoma. Generated by immunoSEQ multiplex PCR, the TCRdb table keeps only in-frame clones and is missing some. The data show 700 to 1,000 clones, roughly three quarters seen once. The sample consisted of CD8+ T cells from blood, taken at baseline. All receptors come from a human donor with classical Hodgkin lymphoma. CDR3s include the opening cysteine and the closing phenylalanine or tryptophan. Each record gives: D gene, clone size, J gene, V gene, CDR3 DNA, CDR3 protein. The D gene is left open where the match is weak. The size of a clone is reported for some rows only, either as once, few or many, or as a class for expanded clones.

d_gene: TRBD1; abundance: .; j_gene: TRBJ1-5; v_gene: TRBV15; CDR3nt: TGTGCCACCAGCGGACAGGGCGGTGGCAATCAGCCCCAGCATTTT; CDR3aa: CATSGQGGGNQPQHF
d_gene: TRBD1; abundance: .; j_gene: TRBJ1-1; v_gene: TRBV28; CDR3nt: TGTGCCAGCAGGCCCGGGACAGGGTGGCGTACAGAAGCTTTCTTT; CDR3aa: CASRPGTGWRTEAFF
d_gene: .; abundance: .; j_gene: TRBJ2-5; v_gene: TRBV15; CDR3nt: TGTGCCACCAGCAGAGAGACTTACGGGGTCTGGGAGACCCAGTACTTC; CDR3aa: CATSRETYGVWETQYF
d_gene: TRBD1; abundance: .; j_gene: TRBJ1-2; v_gene: TRBV4-3; CDR3nt: TGCGCCAGCAGCCCCCACAGGGGCGGCTACACCTTC; CDR3aa: CASSPHRGGYTF
d_gene: .; abundance: .; j_gene: TRBJ2-7; v_gene: TRBV6-5; CDR3nt: TGTGCCAGCAGTCAAGACACATCGAGCTCCTACGAGCAGTACTTC; CDR3aa: CASSQDTSSSYEQYF
d_gene: TRBD2; abundance: once; j_gene: TRBJ2-5; v_gene: TRBV19; CDR3nt: TGTGCCAGTAGTAACCCCGGACTAGTTTGGGAGACCCAGTACTTC; CDR3aa: CASSNPGLVWETQYF
d_gene: .; abundance: few; j_gene: TRBJ2-1; v_gene: TRBV11-3; CDR3nt: TGTGCCAGCAGCTTAGAACTAGCCGCGGGTGAGCAGTTCTTC; CDR3aa: CASSLELAAGEQFF
d_gene: .; abundance: .; j_gene: TRBJ1-5; v_gene: TRBV2; CDR3nt: TGTGCCAGCAAATCCCAAGGTAGGATCAATCAGCCCCAGCATTTT; CDR3aa: CASKSQGRINQPQHF
d_gene: TRBD1; abundance: .; j_gene: TRBJ2-7; v_gene: TRBV11-3; CDR3nt: TGTGCCAGCAGTCCCGGGACAGCGAGGGAGCAGTACTTC; CDR3aa: CASSPGTAREQYF
d_gene: .; abundance: .; j_gene: TRBJ2-1; v_gene: TRBV6-9; CDR3nt: TGTGCCAGCAGTACTTACAATGAGCAGTTCTTC; CDR3aa: CASSTYNEQFF
d_gene: .; abundance: once; j_gene: TRBJ2-7; v_gene: TRBV4-3; CDR3nt: TGCGCCAGCAGCCAAGATAGGCTGGGGCGCTACGAGCAGTACTTC; CDR3aa: CASSQDRLGRYEQYF
d_gene: .; abundance: .; j_gene: TRBJ1-1; v_gene: TRBV4-3; CDR3nt: TGCGCCAGCAGCCAAGCAAAGAACACTGAAGCTTTCTTT; CDR3aa: CASSQAKNTEAFF
d_gene: .; abundance: few; j_gene: TRBJ1-1; v_gene: TRBV6-6; CDR3nt: TGTGCCAGCAGTACCAACTATGAAGCTTTCTTT; CDR3aa: CASSTNYEAFF
d_gene: .; abundance: .; j_gene: TRBJ2-1; v_gene: TRBV5-6; CDR3nt: TGTGCCAGCAGCTCAGGGGATGGCCTCTACAATGAGCAGTTCTTC; CDR3aa: CASSSGDGLYNEQFF
d_gene: .; abundance: .; j_gene: TRBJ1-2; v_gene: TRBV28; CDR3nt: TGTGCCAGCAGTTTTCGGGGGGTGTATGGCTACACCTTC; CDR3aa: CASSFRGVYGYTF
d_gene: .; abundance: few; j_gene: TRBJ1-1; v_gene: TRBV7-9; CDR3nt: TGTGCCAGCAGCTTATTAACAGAAACTGAAGCTTTCTTT; CDR3aa: CASSLLTETEAFF